The sequence of this T cell receptor beta chain was determined in a study of siplizumab effects on memory and regulatory T cells. Produced via immunoSEQ multiplex PCR; TCRdb's table is partial and in-frame only. The profile shows tens of thousands of clones, 87% of them singletons. The sequence was collected from a human donor in good health. Sequenced: Tregs sorted from blood.

CDR3 sequence reads: CASSLKGTEAFF. The CDR3 DNA reads TGCGCCAGCAGCTTGAAGGGCACTGAAGCTTTCTTT. The V gene is TRBV5-1, the J gene TRBJ1-1; D is ambiguous. Germline-derived CDR1 and CDR2 are SGHRS and YFSETQ. CDR3 size: 12 residues. V was shortened by 1 base and J by 4 bases, with 5 bases between the two germline ends.